A selection of T cell receptor beta chains follows, all from one sample in a study of T cells in Graves' hyperthyroidism and ophthalmopathy. TCRdb redid the calling of the multiplex PCR reads with MiXCR, one entry per CDR3 protein. Among around 400,000 distinct CDR3 sequences listed, more than 20% were seen once. The sample comprised blood. Receptors were obtained from a man in his forties or fifties with Graves' hyperthyroidism. The conserved cysteine and the conserved F or W are not part of the CDR3 here.

CDR3	V	J
ASSVGTGRSEQY	TRBV9	TRBJ2-7
ASSLGDRSGYT	TRBV7-3	TRBJ1-2
SVEGGGELF	TRBV20-1	TRBJ2-2
ASRPLSQETQY	TRBV11-1	TRBJ2-5
ASSPRPGTSRTGELF	TRBV19	TRBJ2-2
ASSLRDRGRLDTQY	TRBV11-2	TRBJ2-3
SAQLAGATQY	TRBV20-1	TRBJ2-3
AWTSTARNYEQY	TRBV30	TRBJ2-7
ASSVVEAPGELF	TRBV9	TRBJ2-2
ASSQDPQYYGEQY	TRBV4-1	TRBJ2-7
ASSPQGARSNTQY	TRBV7-3	TRBJ2-3
ASSPNKGYEQY	TRBV27	TRBJ2-7
AIGTLEQY	TRBV28	TRBJ2-7
SASGSGDEQY	TRBV20-1	TRBJ2-7
AISHSGTATYNEQF	TRBV10-3	TRBJ2-1
ASGLTRENHEQY	TRBV12-5	TRBJ2-7
ASSPGDGYT	TRBV18	TRBJ1-2
ASSEDGKGTDTQY	TRBV6-2/TRBV6-3	TRBJ2-3
ASSLAGTTREQY	TRBV28	TRBJ2-7
ASSERFRTDANTGELF	TRBV6-1	TRBJ2-2
ASSQVWEQF	TRBV3-1	TRBJ2-1